This T cell receptor (beta chain) was identified in a study of T cell responses to AZD1222 COVID-19 vaccine. As for the study in general: Recipients boosted at about 4 weeks or about 12 weeks are pooled.

Findings of the study overall: Baseline serology detected seropositivity in only six or seven AZD1222 recipients. After two AZD1222 doses, spike-specific TCR breadth and depth rose versus day 0.

With respect to this clone: The antigen is unknown.

Clones were read by immunoSEQ multiplex PCR, and TCRdb kept only the in-frame ones, dropping some. The data show over 85,000 clones, 84% seen once. Source: peripheral blood, taken on day 0 of AZD1222 vaccination. The receptor comes from an adult in good health.

The CDR3 loop reads CASSYTYNTEAFF. CDR3 nucleotides: TGTGCCAGCAGTTACACCTACAACACTGAAGCTTTCTTT. The rearrangement links TRBV6-2 or TRBV6-3 to TRBJ1-1; D is unclear. The V gene's germline CDR1 is MNHEY and CDR2 SVGEGT. V was pared by 2 bases and J by 2 bases, with 6 bases between. The CDR3 runs to 13 residues.